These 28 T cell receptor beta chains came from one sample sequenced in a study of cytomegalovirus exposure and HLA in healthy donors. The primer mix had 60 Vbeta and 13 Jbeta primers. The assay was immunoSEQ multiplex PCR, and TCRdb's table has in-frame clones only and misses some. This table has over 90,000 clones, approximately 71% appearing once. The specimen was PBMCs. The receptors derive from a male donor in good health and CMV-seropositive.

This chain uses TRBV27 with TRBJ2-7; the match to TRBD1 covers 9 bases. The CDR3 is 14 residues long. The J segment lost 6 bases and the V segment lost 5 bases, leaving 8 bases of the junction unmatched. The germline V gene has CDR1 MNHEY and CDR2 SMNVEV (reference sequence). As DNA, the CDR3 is TGTGCCAGCAGTCTTGGGACAGGGTGGGTCGAGCAGTACTTC. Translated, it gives CASSLGTGWVEQYF.

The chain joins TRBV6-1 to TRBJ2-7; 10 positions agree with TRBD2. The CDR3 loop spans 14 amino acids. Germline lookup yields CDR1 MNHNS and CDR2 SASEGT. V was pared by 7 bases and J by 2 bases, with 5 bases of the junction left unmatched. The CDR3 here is CASNSGTSAYEQYF. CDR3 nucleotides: TGTGCCAGCAACTCCGGGACTAGCGCCTACGAGCAGTACTTC.

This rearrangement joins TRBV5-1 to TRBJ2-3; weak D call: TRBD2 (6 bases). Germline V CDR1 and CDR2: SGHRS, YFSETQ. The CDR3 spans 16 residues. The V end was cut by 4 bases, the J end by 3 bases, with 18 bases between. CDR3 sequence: CASSPFLTGETDTQYF. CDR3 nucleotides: TGCGCCAGCAGCCCCTTCCTTACGGGAGAGACAGATACGCAGTATTTT.

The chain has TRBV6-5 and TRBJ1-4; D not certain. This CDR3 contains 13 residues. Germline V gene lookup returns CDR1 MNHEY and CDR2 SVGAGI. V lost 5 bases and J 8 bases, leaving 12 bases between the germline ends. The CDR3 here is CASSPLWEEKLFF. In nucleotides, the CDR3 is TGTGCCAGCAGTCCCCTCTGGGAGGAAAAACTGTTTTTT.

CDR3 DNA: TGTGCCAGCAGCCGTACACTAGCCCAGAACACCGGGGAGCTGTTTTTT. The encoded protein is CASSRTLAQNTGELFF. The J gene is TRBJ2-2, the V gene TRBV7-3; D is perhaps TRBD2 (6 bases). This CDR3 is 16 amino acids long. CDR1 and CDR2 (germline): SGHTA, FQGTGA. Trimming removed 5 bases from V and 1 base from J, with 14 bases in between.

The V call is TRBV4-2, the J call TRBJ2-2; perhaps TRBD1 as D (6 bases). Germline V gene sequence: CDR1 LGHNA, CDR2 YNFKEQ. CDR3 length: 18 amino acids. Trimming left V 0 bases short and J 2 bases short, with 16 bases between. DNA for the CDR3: TGTGCCAGCAGCCAAGAGGGCAGGGGCCCCGAAAACACCGGGGAGCTGTTTTTT. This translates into CASSQEGRGPENTGELFF.

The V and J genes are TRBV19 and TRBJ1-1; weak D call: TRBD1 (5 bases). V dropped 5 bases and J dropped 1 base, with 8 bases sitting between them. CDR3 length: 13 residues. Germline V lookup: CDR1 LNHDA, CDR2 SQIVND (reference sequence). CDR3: CASSLQGNTEAFF. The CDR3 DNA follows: TGTGCCAGTAGTTTGCAGGGGAACACTGAAGCTTTCTTT.

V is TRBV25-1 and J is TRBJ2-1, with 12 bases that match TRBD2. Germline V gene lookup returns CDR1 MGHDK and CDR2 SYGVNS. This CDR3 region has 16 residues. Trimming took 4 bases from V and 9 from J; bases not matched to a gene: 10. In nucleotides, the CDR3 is TGTGCCAGCAGTGTGACAACTAGCGGGAGGAAGGGTGAGCAGTTCTTC. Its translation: CASSVTTSGRKGEQFF.

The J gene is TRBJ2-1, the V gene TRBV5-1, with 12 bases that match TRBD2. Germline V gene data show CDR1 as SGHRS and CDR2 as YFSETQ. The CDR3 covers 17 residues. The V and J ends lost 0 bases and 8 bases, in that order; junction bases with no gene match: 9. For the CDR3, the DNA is TGCGCCAGCAGCTTGGTTCCGACTAGCGGGAGTTCGGATGAGCAGTTCTTC. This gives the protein CASSLVPTSGSSDEQFF.

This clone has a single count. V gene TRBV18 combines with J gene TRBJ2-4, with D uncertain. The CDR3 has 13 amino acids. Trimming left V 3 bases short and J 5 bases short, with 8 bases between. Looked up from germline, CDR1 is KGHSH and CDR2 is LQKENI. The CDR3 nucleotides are TGTGCCAGCTCACCTCCTACAGAAAACATTCAGTACTTC. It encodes CASSPPTENIQYF.

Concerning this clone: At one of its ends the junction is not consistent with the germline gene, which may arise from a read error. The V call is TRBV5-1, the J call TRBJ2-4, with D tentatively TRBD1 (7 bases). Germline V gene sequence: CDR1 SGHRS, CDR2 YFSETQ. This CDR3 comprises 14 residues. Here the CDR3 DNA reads TGCGCCAGCAGCACGGGGCCAGGGGGGAACAGTCAGTACTTC. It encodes CASSTGPGGNSQYF.

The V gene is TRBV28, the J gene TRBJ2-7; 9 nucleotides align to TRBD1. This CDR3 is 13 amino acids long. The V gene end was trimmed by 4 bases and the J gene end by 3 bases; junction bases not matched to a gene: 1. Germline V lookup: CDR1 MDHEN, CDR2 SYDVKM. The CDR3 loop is CASSSGQGYEQYF. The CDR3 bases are TGTGCCAGCAGTTCGGGACAGGGCTACGAGCAGTACTTC.

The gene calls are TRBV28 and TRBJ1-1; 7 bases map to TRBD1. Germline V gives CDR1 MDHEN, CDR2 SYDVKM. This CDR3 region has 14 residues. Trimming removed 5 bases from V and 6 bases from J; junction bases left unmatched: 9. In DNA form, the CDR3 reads TGTGCCAGCAGTCTAGGGGGCCGTGGAGCTGAAGCTTTCTTT. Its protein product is CASSLGGRGAEAFF.

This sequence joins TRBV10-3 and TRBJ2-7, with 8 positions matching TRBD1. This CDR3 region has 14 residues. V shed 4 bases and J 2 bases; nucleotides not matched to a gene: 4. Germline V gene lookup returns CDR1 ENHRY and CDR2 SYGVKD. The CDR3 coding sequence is TGTGCCATCAGTGCCCCGACAGGGGCCTACGAGCAGTACTTC. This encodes CAISAPTGAYEQYF.

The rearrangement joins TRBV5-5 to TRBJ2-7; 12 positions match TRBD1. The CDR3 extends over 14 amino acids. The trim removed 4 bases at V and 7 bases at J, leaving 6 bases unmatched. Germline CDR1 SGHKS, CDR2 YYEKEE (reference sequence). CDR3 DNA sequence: TGTGCCAGCAGCGGGGGACAGGGGGCAGGGGAGCAGTACTTC. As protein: CASSGGQGAGEQYF.

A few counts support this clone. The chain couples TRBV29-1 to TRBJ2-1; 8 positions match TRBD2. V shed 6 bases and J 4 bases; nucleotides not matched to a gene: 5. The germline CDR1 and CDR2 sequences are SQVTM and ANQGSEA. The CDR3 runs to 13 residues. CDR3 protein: CSVFPGGYNEQFF. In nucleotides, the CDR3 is TGCAGCGTATTTCCGGGAGGGTACAATGAGCAGTTCTTC.

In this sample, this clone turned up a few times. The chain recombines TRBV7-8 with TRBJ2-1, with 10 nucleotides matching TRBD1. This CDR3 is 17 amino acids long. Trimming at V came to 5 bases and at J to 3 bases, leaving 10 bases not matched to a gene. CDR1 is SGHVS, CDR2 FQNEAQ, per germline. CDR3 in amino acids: CASSPPLRTGGYNEQFF. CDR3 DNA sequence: TGTGCCAGCAGCCCCCCCTTACGGACAGGGGGCTACAATGAGCAGTTCTTC.

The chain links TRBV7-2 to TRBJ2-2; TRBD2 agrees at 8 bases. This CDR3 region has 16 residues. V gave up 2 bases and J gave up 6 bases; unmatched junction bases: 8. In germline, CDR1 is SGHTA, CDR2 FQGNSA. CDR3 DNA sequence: TGTGCCAGCAGCTTAAGCCCCTCGGGAGGGCCCGGGGAGCTGTTTTTT. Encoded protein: CASSLSPSGGPGELFF. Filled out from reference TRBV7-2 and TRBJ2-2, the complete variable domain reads GAGVSQSPSNKVTEKGKDVELRCDPISGHTALYWYRQSLGQGLEFLIYFQGNSAPDKSGLPSDRFSAERTGGSVSTLTIQRTQQEDSAVYLCASSLSPSGGPGELFFGEGSRLTVL.

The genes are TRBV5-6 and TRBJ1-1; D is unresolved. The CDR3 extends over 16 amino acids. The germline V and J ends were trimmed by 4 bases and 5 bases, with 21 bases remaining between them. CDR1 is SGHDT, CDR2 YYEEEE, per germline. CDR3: CASSPLAAPLRTEAFF. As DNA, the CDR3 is TGTGCCAGCAGCCCCTTGGCAGCGCCCTTGAGGACTGAAGCTTTCTTT.

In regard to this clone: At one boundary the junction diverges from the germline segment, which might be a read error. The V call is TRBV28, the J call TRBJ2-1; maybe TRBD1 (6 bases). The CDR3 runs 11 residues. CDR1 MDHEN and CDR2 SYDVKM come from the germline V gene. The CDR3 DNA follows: TGTGCAACGCAACTCCTAGACAGGCTTATCTTC. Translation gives CATQLLDRLIF.

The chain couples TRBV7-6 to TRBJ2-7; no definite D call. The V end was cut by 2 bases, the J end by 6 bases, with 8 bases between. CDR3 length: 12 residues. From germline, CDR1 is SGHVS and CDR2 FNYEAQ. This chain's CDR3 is CASSLSSTEQYF. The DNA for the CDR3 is TGTGCCAGCAGCTTAAGTAGCACCGAGCAGTACTTC.

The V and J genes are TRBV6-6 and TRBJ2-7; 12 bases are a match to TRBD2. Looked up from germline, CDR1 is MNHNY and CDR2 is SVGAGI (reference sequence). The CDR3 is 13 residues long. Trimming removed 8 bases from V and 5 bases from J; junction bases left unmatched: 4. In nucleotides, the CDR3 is TGTGCCAGCGTACTAGCGGGAGGCCACGAGCAGTACTTC. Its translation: CASVLAGGHEQYF.

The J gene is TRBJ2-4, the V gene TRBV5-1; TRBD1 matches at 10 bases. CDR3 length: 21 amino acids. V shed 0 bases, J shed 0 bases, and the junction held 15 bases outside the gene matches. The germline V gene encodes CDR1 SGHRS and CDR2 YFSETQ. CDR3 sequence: CASSLASTPGQGFLAKNIQYF. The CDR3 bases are TGCGCCAGCAGCTTGGCTTCTACACCGGGACAGGGGTTTTTAGCCAAAAACATTCAGTACTTC.

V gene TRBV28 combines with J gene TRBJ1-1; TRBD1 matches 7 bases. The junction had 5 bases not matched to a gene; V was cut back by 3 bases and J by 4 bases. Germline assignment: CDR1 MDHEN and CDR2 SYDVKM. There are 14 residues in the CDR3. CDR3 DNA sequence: TGTGCCAGCAGTTTGGACAGGCCCTCCACTGAAGCTTTCTTT. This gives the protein CASSLDRPSTEAFF.

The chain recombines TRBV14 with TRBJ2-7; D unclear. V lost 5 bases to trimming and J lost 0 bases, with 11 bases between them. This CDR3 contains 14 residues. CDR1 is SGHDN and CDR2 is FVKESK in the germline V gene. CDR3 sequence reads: CASSGYRGSYEQYF. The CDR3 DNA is TGTGCCAGCAGCGGGTACCGAGGCTCCTACGAGCAGTACTTC.

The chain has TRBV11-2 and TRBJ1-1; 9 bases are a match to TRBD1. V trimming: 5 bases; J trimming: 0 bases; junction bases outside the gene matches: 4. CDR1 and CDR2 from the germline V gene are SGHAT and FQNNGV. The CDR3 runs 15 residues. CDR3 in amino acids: CASSPGQGLNTEAFF. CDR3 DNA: TGTGCCAGCAGCCCCGGACAGGGGCTGAACACTGAAGCTTTCTTT.

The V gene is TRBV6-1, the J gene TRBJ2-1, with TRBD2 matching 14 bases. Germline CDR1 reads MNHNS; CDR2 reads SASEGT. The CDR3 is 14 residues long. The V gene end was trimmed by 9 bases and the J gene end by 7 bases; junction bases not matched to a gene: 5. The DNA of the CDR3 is TGTGCCAGTCGACTAGCGGGAGGGGGAAATGAGCAGTTCTTC. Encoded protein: CASRLAGGGNEQFF.

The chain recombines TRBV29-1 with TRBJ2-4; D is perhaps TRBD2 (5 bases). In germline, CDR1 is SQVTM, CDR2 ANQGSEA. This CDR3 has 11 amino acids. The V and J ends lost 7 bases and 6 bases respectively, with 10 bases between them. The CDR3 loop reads CSAHRGNIQYF. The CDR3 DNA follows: TGCAGCGCCCATCGGGGAAACATTCAGTACTTC.